The T cell receptor beta chain under discussion was sequenced for a study of spatial heterogeneity in lung cancer. Turning to the study itself: PBMC collected at follow-up were sequenced when available, a median of roughly two years after resection. Alpha-chain sequences were consistently detected less often than beta-chain sequences. A unique TCR and UMI combination showed up more than ten times in raw reads, on average.

Points from the study as a whole: Resection blood, more than follow-up blood, showed ubiquitous expanded tumor TCRs.

Noted time point: blood at routine non-recurrence follow-up after resection. The input material, whole RNA from tumor, nontumor lung or frozen PBMC, was sequenced unsorted. TCRdb processed the 5' RACE reads anew with MiXCR; each CDR3 protein has one entry. The sample yields about 47,000 distinct CDR3 sequences, roughly 8.1% seen once. Deletions cut 5 bases from V and 1 base from J, with 10 bases between. The CDR3 has 14 residues. A few counts support this clonotype. What it binds is not known. This sequence was found in a female donor with early-stage non-small cell lung cancer. J is TRBJ2-3 and V is TRBV12-3 or TRBV12-4; D is unclear. The source was PBMCs, collected at follow-up. Here the CDR3 reads CASSAKSRTDTQYF. The CDR3 nucleotides are TGTGCCAGCAGTGCGAAGTCCCGCACAGATACGCAGTATTTT.